Listed here are 19 T cell receptor beta chains from one sample, sequenced in a study of T cell repertoires in ileal Crohn's disease. Sequencing used immunoSEQ multiplex PCR; TCRdb keeps in-frame clones, though not all of them. There are more than 13,000 clones in the sample; over 70% occur only once, and approximately 4% lies in the top ten. As for time point: neoterminal ileum biopsy at postoperative endoscopy, about 6 months after surgery. The sequencing input was ileal tissue. Receptors were obtained from an adult with Crohn's disease.

The chain employs TRBV5-5 and TRBJ2-2, with 12 bases fitting TRBD1. The germline gives CDR1 SGHKS, CDR2 YYEKEE (reference sequence). The CDR3 covers 16 residues. Losses at the gene ends were 5 bases for V and 8 bases for J; bases not matched to a gene: 10. The CDR3 DNA reads as TGTGCCAGCAGATATTCCCCGGGACAGGGGGCTGGGGAGCTGTTTTTT. Translating gives CASRYSPGQGAGELFF. The full variable domain, completed using reference TRBV5-5 and TRBJ2-2, is DAGVTQSPTHLIKTRGQQVTLRCSPISGHKSVSWYQQVLGQGPQFIFQYYEKEERGRGNFPDRFSARQFPNYSSELNVNALLLGDSALYLCASRYSPGQGAGELFFGEGSRLTVL.

The V and J genes are TRBV27 and TRBJ2-7; D gene unclear. Germline V gene data show CDR1 as MNHEY and CDR2 as SMNVEV (reference sequence). V lost 5 bases to trimming and J lost 1 base, with 15 bases between them. This CDR3 is 15 amino acids long. This CDR3 is CASSGSPDASYEQYF. The CDR3 DNA reads as TGTGCCAGCAGTGGGTCCCCGGACGCATCCTACGAGCAGTACTTC.

V is TRBV5-1 and J is TRBJ2-2; a weak D match, TRBD2 (5 bases). The V gene's germline CDR1 is SGHRS and CDR2 YFSETQ. This CDR3 spans 13 amino acids. Trimming stripped 2 bases from V and 9 bases from J, with 11 bases between. The CDR3 nucleotides read TGCGCCAGCAGCTTCAGAGGGCCTAGGGAGCTGTTTTTT. Protein: CASSFRGPRELFF.

V gene TRBV11-2 combines with J gene TRBJ2-1; 7 nucleotides line up with TRBD1. Germline CDR1 reads SGHAT; CDR2 reads FQNNGV. J lost 4 bases, V lost 7 bases, and 13 bases had no gene match. The CDR3 covers 16 residues. The CDR3 here is CASIPGTVAGYNEQFF. CDR3 in DNA: TGTGCCAGCATCCCGGGGACAGTGGCGGGTTACAATGAGCAGTTCTTC.

The chain has TRBV18 and TRBJ2-5; no clear D. There are 12 residues in the CDR3. V gave up 7 bases and J gave up 5 bases, with 11 bases separating them. Germline CDR1 and CDR2: KGHSH and LQKENI. CDR3 nucleotide sequence: TGTGCCAGCTTCGGAGTGGGTGAGACCCAGTACTTC. Amino acid sequence: CASFGVGETQYF. The variable domain in full, with the rest retrieved from reference TRBV18 and TRBJ2-5, is NAGVMQNPRHLVRRRGQEARLRCSPMKGHSHVYWYRQLPEEGLKFMVYLQKENIIDESGMPKERFSAEFPKEGPSILRIQQVVRGDSAAYFCASFGVGETQYFGPGTRLLVL.

The J gene is TRBJ1-5, the V gene TRBV10-3; 9 nucleotides agree with TRBD1. The V and J ends lost 6 bases and 5 bases, in that order; junction bases with no gene match: 2. Germline V gene data show CDR1 as ENHRY and CDR2 as SYGVKD. This CDR3 spans 13 amino acids. The CDR3 region has the DNA TGTGCCATCAGACAGGGGGCCGATCAGCCCCAGCATTTT. Residues: CAIRQGADQPQHF.

This clone was detected only a few times. V usage is TRBV7-6 and J usage is TRBJ1-1; D remains ambiguous. The CDR3 is 14 residues long. V lost 1 base, J lost 1 base, and 7 bases lay in between. Germline assignment: CDR1 SGHVS and CDR2 FNYEAQ. The CDR3 sequence: CASSLEETNTEAFF. The CDR3 DNA reads as TGTGCCAGCAGCTTAGAGGAGACGAACACTGAAGCTTTCTTT.

The chain has TRBV19 and TRBJ2-5, with a possible D match to TRBD1 (5 bases). This CDR3 comprises 12 residues. V was pared by 8 bases and J by 5 bases, with 12 bases between. Per the germline V gene, CDR1 is LNHDA and CDR2 is SQIVND (reference sequence). The CDR3 loop reads CASRQSGETQYF. The CDR3 nucleotides read TGTGCCAGTCGACAGTCCGGGGAGACCCAGTACTTC.

The chain carries TRBV4-1 and TRBJ1-1; TRBD1 might be the D (6 bases). Trimming left V 1 base short and J 0 bases short, with 9 bases between. The CDR3 runs to 15 residues. Per germline, CDR1 MGHRA and CDR2 YSYEKL. The CDR3 sequence is CASSQGTDMNTEAFF. CDR3 bases: TGCGCCAGCAGCCAAGGGACAGACATGAACACTGAAGCTTTCTTT.

The sample holds one count of this clone. The chain joins TRBV5-1 to TRBJ2-7; D may match TRBD1 or TRBD2 (6 bases each). CDR1 and CDR2 from the germline V gene are SGHRS and YFSETQ. Trimming took 4 bases from V and 3 from J, leaving 14 bases between them. This CDR3 has 14 residues. CDR3 bases: TGCGCCAGCAGCGCTGGGGGGCCGGGCTACGAGCAGTACTTC. Its protein is CASSAGGPGYEQYF.

This chain uses TRBV18 with TRBJ1-1; 8 bases are a match to TRBD1. From germline, CDR1 is KGHSH and CDR2 LQKENI. J was trimmed by 3 bases and V by 4 bases; bases with no gene match: 4. CDR3 length: 14 residues. The CDR3 here is CASSLTGDDTEAFF. CDR3 DNA sequence: TGTGCCAGCTCACTGACAGGGGACGACACTGAAGCTTTCTTT.

V is TRBV6-1 and J is TRBJ1-5; 8 bases match TRBD1. Germline values: CDR1 MNHNS, CDR2 SASEGT. The CDR3 has 15 amino acids. V trimming: 5 bases; J trimming: 6 bases; junction bases outside the gene matches: 9. Here the CDR3 DNA reads TGTGCCAGCAGTCCTAACAGGGGGATAGGTCAGCCCCAGCATTTT. Protein sequence: CASSPNRGIGQPQHF.

This clone showed up just a few times. V is TRBV7-9 and J is TRBJ1-4; D uncertain. The CDR3 covers 13 residues. The germline CDR1 and CDR2 sequences are SEHNR and FQNEAQ (reference sequence). With 5 bases removed from V and 3 bases from J, the gap between germline ends came to 7 bases. As DNA, the CDR3 is TGTGCCAGCAGCCGCGGGGCTAATGAAAAACTGTTTTTT. Its translation is CASSRGANEKLFF.

V usage is TRBV28 and J usage is TRBJ1-5, with a tentative D call TRBD1 (6 bases). The CDR3 has 19 residues. Germline CDR1 and CDR2: MDHEN and SYDVKM. Trimming left V 6 bases short and J 2 bases short, with 26 bases between. CDR3: CASSNRRTVGHFRNQPQHF. CDR3 bases: TGTGCCAGCAGCAACCGACGGACAGTCGGCCATTTCCGCAATCAGCCCCAGCATTTT.

V usage is TRBV2 and J usage is TRBJ2-7; TRBD1 matches 9 bases. Per germline, CDR1 SNHLY and CDR2 FYNNEI. CDR3 length equals 13 residues. Losses at the gene ends were 6 bases for V and 0 bases for J; bases not matched to a gene: 0. DNA of the CDR3: TGTGCCAGCAGGACAGGGGGCTCCTACGAGCAGTACTTC. Translating it yields CASRTGGSYEQYF.

The rearrangement joins TRBV4-3 to TRBJ2-2; 9 nucleotides line up with TRBD1. Germline values: CDR1 LGHNA, CDR2 YSLEER. CDR3 length: 16 amino acids. The V and J ends lost 5 bases and 5 bases, in that order; junction bases with no gene match: 9. The CDR3 loop reads CASSLDRDRVTGELFF. In DNA, the CDR3 is TGCGCCAGCAGCTTAGACCGGGACAGGGTGACCGGGGAGCTGTTTTTT.

There are a few counts of this clone. CDR3 sequence reads: CASSTGTKNTGELFF. The CDR3 bases are TGTGCCAGCAGTACCGGGACCAAAAACACCGGGGAGCTGTTTTTT. The V and J genes are TRBV6-6 and TRBJ2-2; D is perhaps TRBD1 or TRBD2 (5 bases each). V was cut by 5 bases and J by 2 bases, with 12 bases left in between. CDR1 and CDR2 (germline): MNHNY, SVGAGI (reference sequence). The CDR3 extends over 15 amino acids.

The rearrangement uses TRBV5-1 and TRBJ1-4; perhaps TRBD1 as D (5 bases). V was cut by 4 bases and J by 2 bases, with 9 bases left in between. The germline V gene has CDR1 SGHRS and CDR2 YFSETQ. The CDR3 extends over 14 amino acids. The CDR3 nucleotides read TGCGCCAGCAGCCGGGGCAGGACTAATGAAAAACTGTTTTTT. Its protein is CASSRGRTNEKLFF. The variable domain in full, with the rest retrieved from reference TRBV5-1 and TRBJ1-4, is KAGVTQTPRYLIKTRGQQVTLSCSPISGHRSVSWYQQTPGQGLQFLFEYFSETQRNKGNFPGRFSGRQFSNSRSEMNVSTLELGDSALYLCASSRGRTNEKLFFGSGTQLSVL.

This clone has just one count. The chain is built from TRBV4-3 and TRBJ1-6; no reliable D call. V was clipped by 2 bases and J by 9 bases, with 8 bases between them. Germline assignment: CDR1 LGHNA and CDR2 YSLEER. The CDR3 has 13 residues. The CDR3 sequence is CASSQKGGSPLHF. The DNA for the CDR3 is TGCGCCAGCAGCCAAAAAGGAGGTTCACCCCTCCACTTT.